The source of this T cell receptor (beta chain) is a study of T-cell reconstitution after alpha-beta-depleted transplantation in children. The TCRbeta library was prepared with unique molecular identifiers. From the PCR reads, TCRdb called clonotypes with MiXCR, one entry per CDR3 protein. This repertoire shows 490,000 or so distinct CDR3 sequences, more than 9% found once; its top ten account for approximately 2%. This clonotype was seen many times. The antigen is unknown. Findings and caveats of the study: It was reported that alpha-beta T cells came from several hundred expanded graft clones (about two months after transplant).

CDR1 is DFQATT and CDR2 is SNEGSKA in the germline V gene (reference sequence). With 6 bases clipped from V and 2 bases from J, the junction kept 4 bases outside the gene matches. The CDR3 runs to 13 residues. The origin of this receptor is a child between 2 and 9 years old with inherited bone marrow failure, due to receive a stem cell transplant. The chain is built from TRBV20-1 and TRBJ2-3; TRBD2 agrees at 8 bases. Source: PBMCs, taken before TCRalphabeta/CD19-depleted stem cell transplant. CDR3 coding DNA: TGCAGTGCGATAGCGGGATACACAGATACGCAGTATTTT. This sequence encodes CSAIAGYTDTQYF.